This section outlines one TCR beta chain sequence together with its context. The target of this receptor is not known. Base qualities were left out, and no much larger clone turns up one base away. Amplification of TCR beta CDR3 regions was carried out from RNA transcripts. The TCR CDR3 was subjected to a first round of RT-PCR using the HTBI primer set and the Qiagen OneStep RT-PCR kit. The libraries were constructed in a second round of multiplex PCR and then size-selected and purified. Sequencing of the libraries was done on an Illumina HiSeq2000 using paired-end 100 bp reads. In the source study's methods: SOAPnuke was used to process the raw data, removing reads that contained adapters or uncalled bases, had a mean Phred below 15, or lacked an exact match to the constant primer or identifier. COPE v1.2.5 was used to merge high-quality paired reads, and clonotypes were defined as unique nucleotide sequences. MiTCR v1.1 was used to align the clonotypes against IMGT TRBV, TRBD and TRBJ reference segments. The analysis included only V-J combinations with a frequency above 0.0001, which together covered around 99% of the repertoires. A TCS score was defined as the ratio of F50 (clonal expansion) to E x V (chaos), with BLOSUM62-based TCRdist applied between CDR3 peptides within each V-J. Welch's t-statistics and random forest reduced around 520 V-J features to 10 to 15, which were used in a naive Bayes classifier (R e1071). The Morisita-Horn index was used to measure how similar the thyroid and blood repertoires were. TCRdb reprocessing: public reads trimmed at Q25 with fastp, clones called with MiXCR, in-frame beta chains kept. Each entry merges the rows of one CDR3 protein and shows their most common DNA and genes. TCRdb, not the original authors, processed these V and J calls. The sample data list nearly 750,000 distinct CDR3 sequences, and 30% to 40% of these were observed just once. The ten most abundant clones make up roughly 30% of the sample.

Including the terminal cysteine and phenylalanine, the CDR3 comprises 15 residues. Just CDR3 DNA is preserved here, 45 bases in frame from base 1. Relative to germline, V is 5 bases shorter and J is 3 bases shorter, with 17 bases between their ends. The germline V gene gives CDR1 as MRHNA and CDR2 as SNTAGT. The data derive from a study of T cells in Graves' hyperthyroidism and ophthalmopathy (dated by TCRdb to the late 2010s). Notes on the research overall: Peripheral blood was sampled at the time of initial diagnosis, prior to any treatment. The paper reports TCR Vbeta CDR3 sequencing of approximately 140 peripheral blood samples: around 41 ophthalmopathy, around 80 hyperthyroidism and approximately 17 progressor patients. After sampling, hyperthyroidism patients received methimazole starting at 30 mg daily, and ophthalmopathy patients received high-dose intravenous methylprednisolone. To identify distinguishing TCR V-J signatures, a discovery cohort of 100 patients was used, comprising 43 with Graves' ophthalmopathy and 55 to 65 with stable Graves' hyperthyroidism. For training and testing, the 100 patients in the discovery cohort were randomly divided in a 7:3 ratio. In addition, the study compared T-cell repertoires in thyroid tissue and in blood from several Graves' hyperthyroidism patients. Prospective prediction of ophthalmopathy was tested in an independent validation cohort of approximately 18 hyperthyroidism patients and some 17 patients who later progressed to ophthalmopathy. Points the paper makes about the study in general: Most expanded thyroid clonotypes (frequency above 0.001) were also found in blood, which suggests that blood repertoires may mirror thyroid immune responses. In cross-validation, a model built on a 13 V-J signature told ophthalmopathy apart from stable hyperthyroidism with 85% to 90% sensitivity and approximately 81% specificity, and in testing the same model reached 80%/75%. No statistical method was used to fix the sample size in advance, and group allocation was not hidden from the investigators. In validation, the model predicted progression to ophthalmopathy a median of 6.5 months before onset, with over 60% sensitivity and 72.22% specificity.

Graves' hyperthyroidism was defined as stable when no progression to ophthalmopathy occurred over 18 months of follow-up. Hyperthyroidism patients were newly diagnosed, with disease duration under 2 months, and aged 18 to 65 years. Patients with uncontrolled infections, other autoimmune diseases, pregnancy or lactation were excluded. Clinical symptoms, serum thyroxine and TRAb, thyroid ultrasound, and orbital computed tomography formed the basis for the diagnoses. PBMCs were separated from 8 to 10 ml of fresh peripheral blood using Ficoll-Paque density gradient centrifugation. Total RNA was extracted with Trizol reagent, and quality was checked on an Agilent 2100 Bioanalyzer.

The sequence was collected from a woman in her thirties or forties with Graves' hyperthyroidism. The chain is made from TRBV6-4 and TRBJ2-7; the D gene identity is not certain. The sequencing sample was made of blood. The nucleotides are TGTGCCAGCAGTTTCGGACGGAGAGCTAACTACGAGCAGTACTTC. This is translated as CASSFGRRANYEQYF.